This record looks at one T cell receptor (beta chain) sequence and its context. Its cognate antigen is unknown. At one of its ends the junction is not consistent with the germline gene, which may arise from a read error. The sample belongs to a study of cytomegalovirus exposure and HLA in healthy donors. The CDR3 extends over 14 amino acids. Germline lookup yields CDR1 SEHNR and CDR2 FQNEAQ (reference sequence). The donors (healthy individuals) were bone marrow donors. Primers: 60 Vbeta forward and 13 Jbeta reverse. Clones were read by immunoSEQ multiplex PCR, and TCRdb kept only the in-frame ones, dropping some. The sample consists of 200,000 to 250,000 clones, 70% to 80% of them appearing once. Broader study findings: Among TCR sequences, most were rare, though some public TCRs appeared in many donors. Reportedly, TCR beta sequences accurately predicted HLA-A and HLA-B alleles in most subjects.

Sequencing used PBMCs. The chain is built from TRBV7-9 and TRBJ2-7; 9 bases fit TRBD1. The clonotype originates from a man between 40 and 49 years old in good health and CMV-seronegative. The CDR3 nucleotides are TGTGCCAGCAGCTTGGGGACAGGGAAGGATTGGATATTCTTC. Its protein is CASSLGTGKDWIFF.